These 14 T cell receptor beta chains were sequenced from one sample in a study of blood T cell repertoires in COVID-19. Measured with immunoSEQ multiplex PCR; TCRdb has only the in-frame clones, and not every one. Of 58,000 or so clones in the sample, more than 85% were seen once. Sequencing input: peripheral blood. Every receptor here comes from a woman in her seventies with active COVID-19.

J is TRBJ2-3 and V is TRBV28, with 10 bases identical to TRBD2. The CDR3 is made up of 18 amino acids. V lost 8 bases to trimming and J lost 0 bases; unmatched junction nucleotides: 14. Looked up from germline, CDR1 is MDHEN and CDR2 is SYDVKM. For the CDR3, the DNA is TGTGCCAGCTCTACACTGAGGACTAGCGGAGCTAGCACAGATACGCAGTATTTT. It codes for CASSTLRTSGASTDTQYF.

CDR3 sequence: CAISETSGRSSYNEQFF. CDR3 coding DNA: TGTGCCATCAGTGAGACTAGCGGGAGGAGCTCCTACAATGAGCAGTTCTTC. The chain carries TRBV10-3 and TRBJ2-1; 12 positions agree with TRBD2. CDR1 is ENHRY, CDR2 SYGVKD, per germline. The CDR3 totals 17 residues. The J segment lost 0 bases and the V segment lost 2 bases, leaving 2 bases of the junction unmatched.

This chain connects TRBV4-1 to TRBJ1-5; D not resolved. The CDR3 covers 14 residues. In germline, CDR1 is MGHRA, CDR2 YSYEKL. V was clipped by 1 base and J by 7 bases, with 11 bases between them. The CDR3 loop is CASSQAGSRQPQHF. DNA of the CDR3: TGCGCCAGCAGCCAAGCGGGGTCCCGACAGCCCCAGCATTTT.

The rearrangement joins TRBV15 to TRBJ1-2; D unresolved. V was shortened by 0 bases and J by 3 bases, with 8 bases between the two germline ends. The CDR3 covers 14 residues. Germline V gene data show CDR1 as LNHNV and CDR2 as YYDKDF (reference sequence). DNA of the CDR3: TGTGCCACCAGCAGAGATGTGGCGGACTATGGCTACACCTTC. This encodes CATSRDVADYGYTF.

On this clone: Other nucleotide sequences from this sample produce the same CDR3. The chain couples TRBV27 to TRBJ2-1; D not resolved. Germline CDR1 and CDR2: MNHEY and SMNVEV (reference sequence). V lost 5 bases to trimming and J lost 7 bases, with 9 bases between them. The CDR3 is 12 residues long. Here the CDR3 DNA reads TGTGCCAGCAGTAGATCAGGAAATGAGCAGTTCTTC. Its protein is CASSRSGNEQFF.

The chain has TRBV29-1 and TRBJ1-2, with TRBD1 matching over 7 bases. The CDR3 covers 13 residues. The germline V gene has CDR1 SQVTM and CDR2 ANQGSEA. With 5 bases clipped from V and 8 bases from J, the junction kept 11 bases outside the gene matches. CDR3 protein: CSVPGQELGGYTF. CDR3 bases: TGCAGCGTTCCTGGACAGGAGCTTGGAGGCTACACCTTC.

The gene calls are TRBV11-2 and TRBJ1-1; no firm D call. Germline CDR1 SGHAT, CDR2 FQNNGV. The germline V and J ends were trimmed by 0 bases and 7 bases, with 21 bases remaining between them. This CDR3 has 17 residues. The chain's CDR3 is CASSLEVGGTIGSEAFF. CDR3 nucleotide sequence: TGTGCCAGCAGCTTAGAAGTAGGCGGAACGATAGGTAGTGAAGCTTTCTTT.

The rearrangement links TRBV14 to TRBJ2-5; the D is unclear. V dropped 3 bases and J dropped 2 bases, with 13 bases sitting between them. Germline values: CDR1 SGHDN, CDR2 FVKESK. CDR3 length: 15 amino acids. CDR3 in DNA: TGTGCCAGCAGCCACACCCGACGGAGACAAGAGACCCAGTACTTC. It encodes CASSHTRRRQETQYF.

The chain links TRBV10-1 to TRBJ2-1; 7 bases map to TRBD1. Germline trimming cut 7 bases from V and 6 bases from J; bases unmatched to any gene: 6. The germline V gene has CDR1 WNHNN and CDR2 SYGVQD (reference sequence). This CDR3 is 13 amino acids long. The CDR3 sequence is CASNPTGSNEQFF. Written as DNA, the CDR3 is TGCGCCAGCAACCCGACAGGGTCCAATGAGCAGTTCTTC.

The V and J genes are TRBV9 and TRBJ2-1; TRBD2 agrees at 10 bases. The CDR3 loop spans 15 amino acids. CDR1 and CDR2 (germline): SGDLS, YYNGEE. With V trimmed by 0 bases and J by 8 bases, 5 bases remained unmatched. In DNA, the CDR3 is TGTGCCAGCAGCGTAGTCGTTAGCGGGAGGCATGAGCAGTTCTTC. As protein: CASSVVVSGRHEQFF.

The rearrangement links TRBV24-1 to TRBJ2-1, with 9 bases fitting TRBD1. CDR1 KGHDR and CDR2 SFDVKD come from the germline V gene. V dropped 3 bases and J dropped 7; count of bases not matched to a gene: 9. The length of the CDR3 is 16 residues. For the CDR3, the DNA is TGTGCCACCAGTGATATAATGACAGGGGGGGAAAATGAGCAGTTCTTC. This sequence encodes CATSDIMTGGENEQFF.

This clone has only a few counts. The chain carries TRBV4-1 and TRBJ1-2; perhaps TRBD1 as D (6 bases). CDR1 and CDR2 from the germline V gene are MGHRA and YSYEKL. This CDR3 has 15 residues. The ends were cut back, 2 bases at V and 4 bases at J, with 14 bases in the middle. The CDR3 reads CASSQLNRVGYGYTF. The CDR3 bases are TGCGCCAGCAGCCAATTAAACAGGGTAGGCTATGGCTACACCTTC.

A few counts support this clone. The CDR3 sequence: CASSVQSYTDTQYF. DNA of the CDR3: TGTGCCAGCAGTGTACAGAGTTACACAGATACGCAGTATTTT. This chain connects TRBV2 to TRBJ2-3; D not resolved. Germline-derived CDR1 and CDR2 are SNHLY and FYNNEI. This CDR3 is 14 amino acids long. The V gene lost 4 bases and the J gene lost 2 bases, with 10 bases spanning the gap.

The chain has TRBV15 and TRBJ2-3; the match to TRBD2 covers 11 bases. The CDR3 length is 17 residues. Trimming cost V 1 base and J 1 base; bases outside gene matches: 4. Germline loops: CDR1 LNHNV, CDR2 YYDKDF (reference sequence). The CDR3 protein is CATSRGGLAARTDTQYF. The CDR3 coding sequence is TGTGCCACCAGCAGAGGGGGACTAGCGGCCCGCACAGATACGCAGTATTTT. The full variable domain, its missing parts supplied by reference TRBV15 and TRBJ2-3, is DAMVIQNPRYQVTQFGKPVTLSCSQTLNHNVMYWYQQKSSQAPKLLFHYYDKDFNNEADTPDNFQSRRPNTSFCFLDIRSPGLGDTAMYLCATSRGGLAARTDTQYFGPGTRLTVL.